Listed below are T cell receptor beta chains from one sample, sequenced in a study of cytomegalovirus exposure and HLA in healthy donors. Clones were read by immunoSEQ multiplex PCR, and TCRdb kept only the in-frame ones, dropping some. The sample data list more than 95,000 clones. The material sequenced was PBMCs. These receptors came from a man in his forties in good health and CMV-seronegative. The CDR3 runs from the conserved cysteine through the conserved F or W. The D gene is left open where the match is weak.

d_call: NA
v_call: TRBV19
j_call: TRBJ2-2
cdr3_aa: CASRWTTNTGELFF
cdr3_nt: TGTGCCAGTAGATGGACAACTAACACCGGGGAGCTGTTTTTT

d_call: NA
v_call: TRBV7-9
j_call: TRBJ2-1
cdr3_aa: CASSRTEDEQFF
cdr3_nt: TGTGCCAGCAGCCGGACTGAGGATGAGCAGTTCTTC

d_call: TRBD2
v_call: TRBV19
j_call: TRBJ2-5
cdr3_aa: CATSGSGNQETQYF
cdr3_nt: TGTGCCACCAGTGGTAGCGGGAACCAAGAGACCCAGTACTTC

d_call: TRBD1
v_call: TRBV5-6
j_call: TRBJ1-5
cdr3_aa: CASGRQGSGQPQHF
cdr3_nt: TGTGCCAGCGGACGACAGGGATCGGGTCAGCCCCAGCATTTT

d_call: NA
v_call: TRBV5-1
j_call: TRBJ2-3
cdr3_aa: CASSLVQGLADTQYF
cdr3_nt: TGCGCCAGCAGCTTGGTCCAGGGGTTGGCAGATACGCAGTATTTT

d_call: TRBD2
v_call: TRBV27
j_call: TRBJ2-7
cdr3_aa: CASSRLAGPIYEQYF
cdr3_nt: TGTGCCAGCAGTCGACTAGCGGGACCCATCTACGAGCAGTACTTC

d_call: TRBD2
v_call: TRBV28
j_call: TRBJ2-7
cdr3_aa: CASSLWASGPTYEQYF
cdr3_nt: TGTGCCAGCAGTTTATGGGCTAGCGGGCCTACTTACGAGCAGTACTTC

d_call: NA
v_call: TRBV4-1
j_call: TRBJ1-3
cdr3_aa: CASSLDGSGSGNTIYF
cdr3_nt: TGCGCCAGCAGCCTCGACGGCTCAGGGTCTGGAAACACCATATATTTT

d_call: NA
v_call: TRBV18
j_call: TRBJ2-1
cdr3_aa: CASSPLSRANEQFF
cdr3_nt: TGTGCCAGCTCACCACTCTCCAGGGCGAATGAGCAGTTCTTC

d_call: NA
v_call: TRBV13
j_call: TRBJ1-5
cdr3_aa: CASSYRASNQPQHF
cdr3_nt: TGTGCCAGCAGCTACAGGGCAAGCAATCAGCCCCAGCATTTT

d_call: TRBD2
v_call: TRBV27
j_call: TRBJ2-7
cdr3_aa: CASSSPSGRAPYEQYF
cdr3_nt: TGTGCCAGCAGTTCCCCCAGCGGGAGGGCCCCCTACGAGCAGTACTTC

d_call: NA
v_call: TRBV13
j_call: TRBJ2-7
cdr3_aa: CASSFPDSYEQYF
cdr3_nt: TGTGCCAGCAGCTTTCCGGACAGCTACGAGCAGTACTTC

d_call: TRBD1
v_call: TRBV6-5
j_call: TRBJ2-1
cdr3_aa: CASRPGQGNNEQFF
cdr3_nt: TGTGCCAGCCGGCCGGGACAGGGGAACAATGAGCAGTTCTTC

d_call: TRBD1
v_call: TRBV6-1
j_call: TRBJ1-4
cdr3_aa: CASSAYGGQGVAANEKLFF
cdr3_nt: TGTGCCAGCAGTGCGTACGGTGGACAGGGGGTCGCTGCTAATGAAAAACTGTTTTTT

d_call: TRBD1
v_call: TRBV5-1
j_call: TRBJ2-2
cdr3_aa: CASSTGTGSTGELFF
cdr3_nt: TGCGCCAGCAGCACCGGGACAGGGAGTACCGGGGAGCTGTTTTTT

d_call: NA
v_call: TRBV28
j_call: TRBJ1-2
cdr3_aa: CASSFRASGGYTF
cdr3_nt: TGTGCCAGCAGTTTTAGGGCCAGCGGTGGCTACACCTTC

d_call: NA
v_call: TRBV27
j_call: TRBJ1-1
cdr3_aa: CASSGPSDRMNTEAFF
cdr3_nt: TGTGCCAGCAGTGGACCCTCGGACAGAATGAACACTGAAGCTTTCTTT

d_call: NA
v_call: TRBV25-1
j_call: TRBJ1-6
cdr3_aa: CASSEPTGLNSPLHF
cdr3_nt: TGTGCCAGCAGTGAACCGACAGGCCTTAATTCACCCCTCCACTTT

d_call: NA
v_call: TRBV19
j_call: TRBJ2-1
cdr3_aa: CASRLDRSSYNEQFF
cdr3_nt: TGTGCCAGTAGACTCGACAGAAGCTCCTACAATGAGCAGTTCTTC

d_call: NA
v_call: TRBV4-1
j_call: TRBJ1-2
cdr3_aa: CASSQGAWPTGYTF
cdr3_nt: TGCGCCAGCAGCCAAGGGGCCTGGCCAACGGGCTACACCTTC

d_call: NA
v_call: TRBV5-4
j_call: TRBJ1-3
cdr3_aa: CASSSKQGSGNTIYF
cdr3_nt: TGTGCCAGCAGCTCAAAACAGGGCTCTGGAAACACCATATATTTT

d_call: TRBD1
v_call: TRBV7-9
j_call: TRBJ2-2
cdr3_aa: CASSLRGGGTGELFF
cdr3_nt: TGTGCCAGCAGCTTAAGAGGGGGCGGCACCGGGGAGCTGTTTTTT

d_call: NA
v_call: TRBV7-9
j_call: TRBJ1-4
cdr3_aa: CASSSSEKLFF
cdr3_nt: TGTGCCAGCAGCTCGTCCGAAAAACTGTTTTTT

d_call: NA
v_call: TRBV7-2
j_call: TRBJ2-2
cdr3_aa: CASSLVRKNTGELFF
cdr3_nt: TGTGCCAGCAGCTTAGTTCGTAAGAACACCGGGGAGCTGTTTTTT

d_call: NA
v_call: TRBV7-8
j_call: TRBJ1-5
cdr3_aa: CASSLDRGSNQPQHF
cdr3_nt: TGTGCCAGCAGCTTAGATAGAGGGAGCAATCAGCCCCAGCATTTT

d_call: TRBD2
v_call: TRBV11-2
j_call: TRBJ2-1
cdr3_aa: CASSLDSGLARNEQFF
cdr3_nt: TGTGCCAGCAGCTTAGATAGTGGACTAGCGCGCAATGAGCAGTTCTTC

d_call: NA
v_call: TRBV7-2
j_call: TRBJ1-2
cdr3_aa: CASSPAGSPNYGYTF
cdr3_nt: TGTGCCAGCAGCCCAGCAGGCAGCCCTAACTATGGCTACACCTTC

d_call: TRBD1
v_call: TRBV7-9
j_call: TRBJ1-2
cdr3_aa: CASSQTQGPTLLYTF
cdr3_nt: TGTGCCAGCAGCCAGACACAGGGGCCCACCTTGCTCTACACCTTC

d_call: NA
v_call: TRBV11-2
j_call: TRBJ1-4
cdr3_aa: CASSLARTARNEKLFF
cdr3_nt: TGTGCCAGCAGCTTAGCCCGGACAGCGCGTAATGAAAAACTGTTTTTT

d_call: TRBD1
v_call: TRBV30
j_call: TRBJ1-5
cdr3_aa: CAWSATQGKSQPQHF
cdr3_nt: TGTGCCTGGAGTGCTACACAGGGGAAAAGTCAGCCCCAGCATTTT

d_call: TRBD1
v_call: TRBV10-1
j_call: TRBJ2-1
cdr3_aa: CASSDLGTGRYNEQFF
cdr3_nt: TGCGCCAGCAGTGACCTCGGGACAGGACGATACAATGAGCAGTTCTTC

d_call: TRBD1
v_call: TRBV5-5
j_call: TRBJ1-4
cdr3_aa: CASSPGQGYRGEKLFF
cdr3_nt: TGTGCCAGCAGCCCGGGACAGGGGTATCGGGGTGAAAAACTGTTTTTT

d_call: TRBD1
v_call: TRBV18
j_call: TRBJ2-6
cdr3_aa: CASSLRTGGAGANVLTF
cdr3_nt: TGTGCCAGCTCACTTCGGACAGGGGGCGCTGGGGCCAACGTCCTGACTTTC

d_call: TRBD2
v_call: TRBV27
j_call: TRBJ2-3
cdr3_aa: CASSLVGTSPDTQYF
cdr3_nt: TGTGCCAGCAGTCTAGTAGGGACTAGCCCAGATACGCAGTATTTT

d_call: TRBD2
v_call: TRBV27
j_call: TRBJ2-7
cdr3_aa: CASRSSGSGREYEQYF
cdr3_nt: TGTGCCAGCAGGTCTTCCGGGAGCGGGAGGGAGTACGAGCAGTACTTC

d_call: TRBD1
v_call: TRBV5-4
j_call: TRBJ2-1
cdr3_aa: CASSSGTGVNEQFF
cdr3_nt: TGTGCCAGCAGCTCCGGGACAGGGGTCAATGAGCAGTTCTTC

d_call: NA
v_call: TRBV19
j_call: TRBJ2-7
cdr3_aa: CASSSDGTYEQYF
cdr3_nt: TGTGCCAGTAGCTCGGACGGGACCTACGAGCAGTACTTC

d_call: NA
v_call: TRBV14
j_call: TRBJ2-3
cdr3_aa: CASSQEGARRTDTQYF
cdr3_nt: TGTGCCAGCAGCCAAGAAGGAGCGAGGCGCACAGATACGCAGTATTTT

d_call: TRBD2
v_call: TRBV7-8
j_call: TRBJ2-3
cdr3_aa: CASRHTGGRTDTQYF
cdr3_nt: TGTGCCAGCAGACACACGGGGGGTCGCACAGATACGCAGTATTTT

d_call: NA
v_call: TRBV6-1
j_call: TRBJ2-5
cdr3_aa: CASSEGGTRWETQYF
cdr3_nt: TGTGCCAGCAGTGAAGGGGGGACACGATGGGAGACCCAGTACTTC

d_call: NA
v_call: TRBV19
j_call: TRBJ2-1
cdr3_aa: CASNPRGTYNEQFF
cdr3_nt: TGTGCCAGTAATCCCAGGGGAACCTACAATGAGCAGTTCTTC

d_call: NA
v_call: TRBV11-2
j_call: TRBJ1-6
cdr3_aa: CASSRIESNSPLHF
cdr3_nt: TGTGCCAGCAGCCGAATAGAGTCTAATTCACCCCTCCACTTT

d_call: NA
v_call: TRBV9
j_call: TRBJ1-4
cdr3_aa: CASSVAGSNEKLFF
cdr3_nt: TGTGCCAGCAGCGTAGCGGGATCTAATGAAAAACTGTTTTTT

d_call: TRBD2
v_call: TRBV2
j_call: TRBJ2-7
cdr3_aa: CASSEGLAGGYRSYEQYF
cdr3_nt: TGTGCCAGCAGTGAAGGGCTAGCGGGGGGGTATCGTTCCTACGAGCAGTACTTC

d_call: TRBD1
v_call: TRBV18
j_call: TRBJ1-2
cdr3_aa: CASSPQGEGGYTF
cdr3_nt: TGTGCCAGCTCACCTCAGGGGGAAGGTGGCTACACCTTC

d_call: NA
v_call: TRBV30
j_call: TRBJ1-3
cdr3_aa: CAWSRGSGNTIYF
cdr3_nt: TGTGCCTGGAGCAGGGGTTCTGGAAACACCATATATTTT

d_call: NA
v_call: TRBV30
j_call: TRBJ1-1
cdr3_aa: CAWRTGTNTEAFF
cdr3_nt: TGTGCCTGGAGGACAGGAACGAACACTGAAGCTTTCTTT